This TCR beta chain appears in the sequencing data of a study of blood T cell repertoires in COVID-19 (dated by TCRdb to between 2020 and 2021). Turning to the overall study: Collaborator samples came from the United States, Italy and Spain and covered acute and convalescent phases of COVID-19. The prospective study material was composed of cDNA or gDNA derived from T cells, B-cell-depleted T cells, or PBMCs. The dataset comprised deeply sampled blood TCRbeta repertoires from subjects exposed to, actively infected with, or recovered from COVID-19. A freely available public database, intended as a resource for researchers studying the immune response to SARS-CoV-2, is where the repertoires were released. Samples came from the ongoing ImmuneRACE study (first 160 participants) plus 1,254 subjects from 6 global collaborators. Sample metadata almost always included a de-identified subject ID, COVID-19 status, age in years and sex. Where HLA class I and class II types were available, the types were taken from metadata supplied by the sample provider, not from assay-based typing.

The junction shows trimming of 3 bases on V and 6 bases on J, plus 12 bases between the germline ends. Including the terminal cysteine and phenylalanine, the CDR3 comprises 13 residues. Left in the record is the CDR3 DNA by itself, 39 bases read in frame from the first base. The germline V gene specifies KGHSH as CDR1 and LQKENI as CDR2. Of note for this clone: Its cognate antigen has yet to be identified. It has no much larger one-base neighbor in the sample; base qualities were not kept.

Broad study findings and their caveats: The quantity of clinical and demographic metadata differed by source and by participant and was supplied without curation.

In Seattle, one collaborating source enrolled patients while the infection was active and tracked those patients longitudinally over the course of disease. Whole blood was collected in K2EDTA tubes by collaborating institutions according to the institutions' own protocols. Collaborator samples were shipped for TCRbeta analysis as frozen whole blood, isolated PBMCs, or DNA extracted from either sample type. TCRbeta CDR3 regions were amplified from genomic DNA using the immunoSEQ Assay, a bias-controlled multiplex PCR. For the original study's pipeline: The number of nucleated cells in each sample was estimated from the amplification of reference gene primers within the assay. Sequence reads were collapsed and filtered to measure the absolute abundance of every unique TCRbeta CDR3 rearrangement. For each sample, productive Simpson clonality was calculated by taking the square root of Simpson's diversity index across productive rearrangements. Not all clones reach the TCRdb copy of this immuneACCESS table, which keeps in-frame sequences only. Checked studies attribute under half of the gap to unresolved V genes and leave the rest unexplained. Clone size and the V and J calls come from that table; the DNA yielded D and trimming. The sample profile shows around 140,000 clones; about four fifths of them were found once. The ten largest clonotypes hold under 10% of the sample.

This sequence uses TRBV18 and TRBJ2-7; confidence is insufficient to name the D gene. The clonotype originates from a man aged 25 to 40 with COVID-19, enrolled during active disease. The sequenced sample consisted of peripheral blood. The CDR3 amino acid sequence is: CASSPQATGEQYF. Read as DNA, the sequence is TGTGCCAGCTCACCGCAGGCAACCGGCGAGCAGTACTTC.